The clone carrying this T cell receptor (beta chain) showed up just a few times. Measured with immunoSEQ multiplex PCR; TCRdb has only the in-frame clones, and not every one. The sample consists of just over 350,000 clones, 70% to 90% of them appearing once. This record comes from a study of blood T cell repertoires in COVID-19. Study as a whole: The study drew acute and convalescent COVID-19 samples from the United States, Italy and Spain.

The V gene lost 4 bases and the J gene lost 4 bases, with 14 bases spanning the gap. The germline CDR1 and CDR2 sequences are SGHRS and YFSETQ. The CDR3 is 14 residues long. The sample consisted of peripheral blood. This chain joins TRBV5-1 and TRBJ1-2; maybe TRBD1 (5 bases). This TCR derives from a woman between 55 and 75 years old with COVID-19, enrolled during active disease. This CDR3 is CASSPGGGTYGYTF. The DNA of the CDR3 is TGCGCCAGCAGCCCCGGGGGGGGGACCTATGGCTACACCTTC.